The source of this T cell receptor beta chain is a study of blood T cell repertoires in COVID-19. Study-wide context: The United States, Italy and Spain were the sources of the acute and convalescent COVID-19 samples.

Profiling relied on immunoSEQ multiplex PCR, and the TCRdb table lists in-frame clones only, not all of them. The sample includes 100,000 or so clones, more than 75% of them seen just once. With V trimmed by 6 bases and J by 4 bases, 1 base remained unmatched. This CDR3 is built from 13 residues. CDR1 and CDR2 from the germline V gene are KGHDR and SFDVKD. This clone appeared a few times. The receptor comes from a woman in her twenties or thirties with acute or convalescent COVID-19. The sample comprised peripheral blood. The V and J genes are TRBV24-1 and TRBJ2-3; 9 bases match TRBD1. For the CDR3, the DNA is TGTGCCACCAGTAGACAGGGGGCAGATACGCAGTATTTT. It encodes CATSRQGADTQYF.